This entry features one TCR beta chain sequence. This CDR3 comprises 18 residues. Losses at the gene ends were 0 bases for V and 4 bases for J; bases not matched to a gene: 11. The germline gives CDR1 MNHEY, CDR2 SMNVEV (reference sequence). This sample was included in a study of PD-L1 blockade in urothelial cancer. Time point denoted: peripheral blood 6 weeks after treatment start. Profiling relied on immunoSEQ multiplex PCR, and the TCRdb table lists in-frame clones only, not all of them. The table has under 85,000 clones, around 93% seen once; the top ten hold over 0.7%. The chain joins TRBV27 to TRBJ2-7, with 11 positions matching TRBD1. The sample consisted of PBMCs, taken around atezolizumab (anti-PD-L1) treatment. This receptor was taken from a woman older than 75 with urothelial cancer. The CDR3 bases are TGTGCCAGCAGTTTATCTATCAGCGGACAGGGGGCGCGTTACGAGCAGTACTTC. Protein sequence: CASSLSISGQGARYEQYF.